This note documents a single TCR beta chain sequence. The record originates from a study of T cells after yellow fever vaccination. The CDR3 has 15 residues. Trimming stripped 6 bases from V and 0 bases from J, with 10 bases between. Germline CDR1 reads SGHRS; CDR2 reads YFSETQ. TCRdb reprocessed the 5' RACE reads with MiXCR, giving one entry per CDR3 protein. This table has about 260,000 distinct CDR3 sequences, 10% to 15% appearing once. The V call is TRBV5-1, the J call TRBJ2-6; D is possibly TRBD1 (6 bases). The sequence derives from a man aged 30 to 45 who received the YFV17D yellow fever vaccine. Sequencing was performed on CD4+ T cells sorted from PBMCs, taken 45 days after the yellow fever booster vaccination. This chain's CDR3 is CASTPGHSGANVLTF. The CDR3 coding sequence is TGCGCCAGCACACCGGGACACTCTGGGGCCAACGTCCTGACTTTC.